One sample yielded the 7 T cell receptor beta chains listed below, sequenced in a study of blood T cell repertoires in COVID-19. Sequenced by immunoSEQ multiplex PCR; TCRdb stores in-frame clones only, minus some. Of about half a million clones listed, approximately 85% were seen once; the top ten hold 3% to 3.5%. The sample was peripheral blood. These receptors came from a human donor in a cohort sampled during active COVID-19.

This rearrangement joins TRBV6-2 or TRBV6-3 to TRBJ2-3; D might be TRBD2 (6 bases). V dropped 2 bases and J dropped 4 bases, with 19 bases sitting between them. This CDR3 contains 17 residues. CDR1 and CDR2 from the germline V gene are MNHEY and SVGEGT. CDR3 sequence: CASSYGSLLRRADTQYF. CDR3 DNA: TGTGCCAGCAGTTACGGGTCCCTTCTAAGGAGGGCAGATACGCAGTATTTT.

The CDR3 here is CASSLPTGGSPYNEQFF. CDR3 nucleotides: TGTGCCAGCAGTCTACCGACAGGGGGCAGTCCCTACAATGAGCAGTTCTTC. This chain connects TRBV6-2 or TRBV6-3 to TRBJ2-1, with 10 bases that match TRBD1. Germline V lookup: CDR1 MNHEY, CDR2 SVGEGT. This CDR3 has 17 residues. Trimming cost V 5 bases and J 2 bases; bases outside gene matches: 9.

The J gene is TRBJ1-1, the V gene TRBV7-9, with unresolved D. The CDR3 loop spans 13 amino acids. V lost 5 bases and J lost 4, with 11 bases in between. Germline V CDR1 and CDR2: SEHNR, FQNEAQ (reference sequence). The CDR3 loop reads CASSRSGSTEAFF. In DNA form, the CDR3 reads TGTGCCAGCAGCCGGTCGGGGTCCACTGAAGCTTTCTTT.

The chain couples TRBV7-9 to TRBJ1-5; perhaps TRBD1 as D (6 bases). Between the trimmed V and J ends, which lost 1 base and 2 bases, there was a span of 18 bases. CDR3 length: 18 amino acids. Germline V gene data show CDR1 as SEHNR and CDR2 as FQNEAQ (reference sequence). CDR3 amino acids: CASSLGIAGVMGNQPQHF. The CDR3 DNA reads TGTGCCAGCAGCTTAGGGATAGCAGGGGTGATGGGCAATCAGCCCCAGCATTTT.

This chain links TRBV9 with TRBJ2-2, with 14 positions matching TRBD2. Germline CDR1 is SGDLS and CDR2 is YYNGEE. After removal of 0 bases from V and 6 bases from J, the junction contained 1 base not matched to a gene. The CDR3 covers 16 residues. CDR3 sequence (DNA): TGTGCCAGCAGCGTAGGACTAGCGGGAGGGGCCGGGGAGCTGTTTTTT. As protein: CASSVGLAGGAGELFF.

This rearrangement joins TRBV2 to TRBJ2-1; 11 bases align to TRBD2. The ends lost 10 bases at V and 0 bases at J; junction bases unmatched: 5. This CDR3 region has 15 residues. Germline CDR1 and CDR2: SNHLY and FYNNEI. In nucleotides, the CDR3 is TGTGCCACCTCCCTAGCGGGGGGCTCCTACAATGAGCAGTTCTTC. This codes for CATSLAGGSYNEQFF.

The V and J genes are TRBV7-3 and TRBJ2-7, with 9 bases aligning to TRBD1. Per germline, CDR1 SGHTA and CDR2 FQGTGA. V was pared by 5 bases and J by 0 bases, with 2 bases of the junction left unmatched. The CDR3 length is 14 residues. This CDR3 is CASSTQGASYEQYF. The CDR3 bases are TGTGCCAGCAGCACACAGGGGGCCTCCTACGAGCAGTACTTC.